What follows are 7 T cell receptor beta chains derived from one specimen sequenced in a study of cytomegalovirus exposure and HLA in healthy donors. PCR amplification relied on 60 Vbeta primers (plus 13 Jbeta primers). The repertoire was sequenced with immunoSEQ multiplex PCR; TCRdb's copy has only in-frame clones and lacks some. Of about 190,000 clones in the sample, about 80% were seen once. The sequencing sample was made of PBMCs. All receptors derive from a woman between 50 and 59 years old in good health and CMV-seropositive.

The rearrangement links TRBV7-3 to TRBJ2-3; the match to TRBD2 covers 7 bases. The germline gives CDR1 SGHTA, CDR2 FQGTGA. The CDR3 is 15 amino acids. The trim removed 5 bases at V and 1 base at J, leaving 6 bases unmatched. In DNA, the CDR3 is TGTGCCAGCAGCCAAGCGGGGAGGGGCACAGATACGCAGTATTTT. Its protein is CASSQAGRGTDTQYF.

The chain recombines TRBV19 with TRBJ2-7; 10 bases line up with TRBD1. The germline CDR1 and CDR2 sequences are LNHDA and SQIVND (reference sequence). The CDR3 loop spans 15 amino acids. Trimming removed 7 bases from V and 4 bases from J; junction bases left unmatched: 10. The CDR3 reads CASKLRGQGFYEQYF. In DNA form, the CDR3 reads TGTGCCAGTAAACTGAGGGGACAGGGGTTTTACGAGCAGTACTTC.

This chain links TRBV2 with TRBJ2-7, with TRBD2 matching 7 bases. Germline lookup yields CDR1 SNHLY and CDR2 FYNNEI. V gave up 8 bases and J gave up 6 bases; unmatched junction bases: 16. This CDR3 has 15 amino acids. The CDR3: CASQRSGVGLSEQYF. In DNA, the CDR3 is TGTGCCAGCCAGCGGAGCGGGGTTGGTCTGTCCGAGCAGTACTTC.

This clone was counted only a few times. CDR3 nucleotides: TGCGCCAGCAGCCAAGGACTGAGCAGTGGGCAGTACTTC. This encodes CASSQGLSSGQYF. V is TRBV4-1 and J is TRBJ2-7; D remains ambiguous. From germline, CDR1 is MGHRA and CDR2 YSYEKL. CDR3 length: 13 amino acids. The germline V and J ends were trimmed by 1 base and 9 bases, with 13 bases remaining between them.

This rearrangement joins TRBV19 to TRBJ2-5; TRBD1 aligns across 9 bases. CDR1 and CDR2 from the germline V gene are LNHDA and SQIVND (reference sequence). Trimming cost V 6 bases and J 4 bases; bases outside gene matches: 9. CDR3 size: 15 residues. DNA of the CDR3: TGTGCCAGTAGCCCCGGGACAGGGAAGGTAGAGACCCAGTACTTC. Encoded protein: CASSPGTGKVETQYF.

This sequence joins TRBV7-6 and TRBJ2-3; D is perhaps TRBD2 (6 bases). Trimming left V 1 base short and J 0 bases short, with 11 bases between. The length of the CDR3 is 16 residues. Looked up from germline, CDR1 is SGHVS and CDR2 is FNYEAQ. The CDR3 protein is CASSLGRATSTDTQYF. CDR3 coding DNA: TGTGCCAGCAGCTTAGGGAGGGCCACTAGCACAGATACGCAGTATTTT.

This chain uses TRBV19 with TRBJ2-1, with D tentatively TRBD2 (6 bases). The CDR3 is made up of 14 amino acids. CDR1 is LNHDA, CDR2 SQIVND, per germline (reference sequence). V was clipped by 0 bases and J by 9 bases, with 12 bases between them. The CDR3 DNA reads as TGTGCCAGTAGTATAGATCCGGGGAGGAGTGAGCAGTTCTTC. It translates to CASSIDPGRSEQFF.